The rows below give T cell receptor beta chains drawn from one sample of a study of beta chain features in type 1 diabetes. Generated by immunoSEQ multiplex PCR, the TCRdb table keeps only in-frame clones and is missing some. The data show 900,000 or so clones, about 17% seen once. The sample comprised naive CD4+ T cells from blood. These receptors were obtained from a young woman in good health. Each CDR3 is given without its conserved first and last residue. A D gene is named only where the DNA matches it firmly. Clone size, where shown, is once, few, many, or a class for clones that have expanded.

V gene,clone size,D gene,CDR3 protein
TRBV7-9,.,.,ASSLVARDADTQY
TRBV10-3,.,TRBD2,AIRAAGAAPDTQY
TRBV10-3,few,TRBD2,AISEFAKMGLASEQY
TRBV4-2,few,TRBD2,ASSQGGLAGATDTQY
TRBV11-1,.,.,ASSLRRVLQPGSCF
TRBV18,few,.,ASSPPRARETQY
TRBV6-5,.,.,ASRGSGDTQY
TRBV7-2,.,TRBD2,ASSFRLAAQETQY
TRBV25-1,.,TRBD2,ASSELSGALREQF
TRBV11-2,.,.,ASSLYRAGGNTIY
TRBV11-3,few,.,ASTPGHSNTEAF